This T cell receptor (beta chain) emerged from a study of T cell responses to AZD1222 COVID-19 vaccine. Study at large: Doses given second, at about 4 or about 12 weeks, were pooled. Regarding the study as a whole: Spike regions recognized by vaccine-associated CD4 TCRs spanned the protein, led by 160-218 and 743-854.

This table comes from immunoSEQ multiplex PCR, and its TCRdb copy is limited to in-frame clones, with some not included. Here the sample spans about 170,000 clones, about nine tenths being singletons. Regarding this clone: The antigen remains unidentified.

The origin of this receptor is an adult in good health. The sample was peripheral blood, taken on day 0 of AZD1222 vaccination.

CDR3 residues: CASSLGGRETQYF. The CDR3 nucleotides read TGTGCCAGCAGCTTAGGCGGTCGGGAGACCCAGTACTTC. The chain links TRBV7-2 to TRBJ2-5; D gene uncertain. The ends were cut back, 1 base at V and 5 bases at J, with 8 bases in the middle. This CDR3 spans 13 amino acids. The germline V gene encodes CDR1 SGHTA and CDR2 FQGNSA. Complete variable domain (other parts from reference TRBV7-2 and TRBJ2-5): GAGVSQSPSNKVTEKGKDVELRCDPISGHTALYWYRQSLGQGLEFLIYFQGNSAPDKSGLPSDRFSAERTGGSVSTLTIQRTQQEDSAVYLCASSLGGRETQYFGPGTRLLVL.